The 22 T cell receptor beta chains reported below all come from one sample, sequenced in a study of CD8+ T cells in alopecia areata. Reverse transcribed after extraction, RNA yielded cDNA as the sequencing template. Assay: immunoSEQ multiplex PCR; the TCRdb copy retains only in-frame clones and omits some. The sample gives over 150,000 clones, approximately 60% of which show up once; roughly 5% is in the top ten. The sample consisted of CD8+ T cells sorted from blood. All receptors come from a human donor in good health.

This chain connects TRBV9 to TRBJ1-2, with a weak D call TRBD1 (6 bases). Trimming shortened V by 4 bases and J by 8 bases, and 21 bases separated the two germline ends. CDR3 length equals 15 residues. The germline gives CDR1 SGDLS, CDR2 YYNGEE. Here the CDR3 DNA reads TGTGCCAGCAGCCCAGGACAGAAATCCGGGGGAGGCTACACCTTC. Protein sequence: CASSPGQKSGGGYTF.

V is TRBV29-1 and J is TRBJ1-2; weak D call: TRBD1 (5 bases). This CDR3 has 14 amino acids. V was clipped by 4 bases and J by 7 bases, with 19 bases between them. CDR1 is SQVTM, CDR2 ANQGSEA, per germline. The CDR3 region is CSVAQGAAGVGYTF. The CDR3 DNA sequence: TGCAGCGTTGCCCAAGGGGCGGCAGGTGTTGGCTACACCTTC.

The rearrangement joins TRBV7-3 to TRBJ2-3; 11 bases line up with TRBD1. V shed 3 bases and J 4 bases; nucleotides not matched to a gene: 6. The CDR3 totals 16 residues. CDR1 SGHTA and CDR2 FQGTGA come from the germline V gene. The CDR3: CASSFPGQGDADTQYF. The CDR3 DNA is TGTGCCAGCAGCTTTCCGGGACAGGGGGACGCAGATACGCAGTATTTT.

This sequence joins TRBV6-6 and TRBJ1-1, with TRBD1 as a possible D gene (5 bases). The CDR3 has 13 residues. Germline values: CDR1 MNHNY, CDR2 SVGAGI (reference sequence). Trimming stripped 4 bases from V and 7 bases from J, with 13 bases between. The CDR3 DNA follows: TGTGCCAGCAGTTTGGGACGACGGATTGAAGCTTTCTTT. Amino acids: CASSLGRRIEAFF.

This rearrangement joins TRBV19 to TRBJ1-1; TRBD1 matches 9 bases. V trimming: 4 bases; J trimming: 0 bases; junction bases outside the gene matches: 3. Germline V gives CDR1 LNHDA, CDR2 SQIVND (reference sequence). The CDR3 spans 15 residues. This CDR3 is CASSTQGAVNTEAFF. In nucleotides, the CDR3 is TGTGCCAGTAGTACACAGGGGGCCGTGAACACTGAAGCTTTCTTT.

This clone was detected only once. The rearrangement joins TRBV15 to TRBJ1-5; TRBD1 aligns across 12 bases. There are 15 residues in the CDR3. CDR1 LNHNV and CDR2 YYDKDF come from the germline V gene (reference sequence). V shed 4 bases, J shed 4 bases, and the junction held 2 bases outside the gene matches. The CDR3 region has the DNA TGTGCCACCAGCAAGGGACAGGGGGCAAATCAGCCCCAGCATTTT. Amino acids: CATSKGQGANQPQHF.

This chain uses TRBV29-1 with TRBJ2-7; a possible D gene is TRBD2 (5 bases). V was shortened by 4 bases and J by 2 bases, with 21 bases between the two germline ends. This CDR3 region has 16 residues. Germline V lookup: CDR1 SQVTM, CDR2 ANQGSEA. The CDR3 nucleotides read TGCAGCGTTGCCACGGTGGACGTCGGAGGTCCCTACGAGCAGTACTTC. Amino acid sequence: CSVATVDVGGPYEQYF.

This chain connects TRBV6-6 to TRBJ1-2; 9 bases are a match to TRBD1. Germline lookup yields CDR1 MNHNY and CDR2 SVGAGI (reference sequence). The CDR3 is made up of 14 amino acids. Trimming cost V 6 bases and J 8 bases; bases outside gene matches: 10. CDR3 sequence: CASSGRDRAIGYTF. The CDR3 DNA is TGTGCCAGCAGCGGCCGGGACAGGGCGATCGGCTACACCTTC.

The chain uses TRBV7-2 and TRBJ2-4; D uncertain. Trimming took 0 bases from V and 1 from J, leaving 13 bases between them. Germline-derived CDR1 and CDR2 are SGHTA and FQGNSA. The CDR3 contains 17 residues. In nucleotides, the CDR3 is TGTGCCAGCAGCTTAGCGATAGCTAGTTCGGCCAAAAACATTCAGTACTTC. Its translation is CASSLAIASSAKNIQYF.

J is TRBJ1-6 and V is TRBV5-6; D gene ambiguous. Trimming removed 0 bases from V and 10 bases from J, with 11 bases in between. Germline V gives CDR1 SGHDT, CDR2 YYEEEE. The CDR3 contains 14 residues. The CDR3, as DNA: TGTGCCAGCAGCTTGGAGCGGAGGAGGTCACCCCTCCACTTT. Encoded protein: CASSLERRRSPLHF.

This clone has only a few counts. The V call is TRBV19, the J call TRBJ1-5, with 7 bases lining up with TRBD1. Germline V gives CDR1 LNHDA, CDR2 SQIVND (reference sequence). The V gene end was trimmed by 5 bases and the J gene end by 5 bases; junction bases not matched to a gene: 9. There are 15 residues in the CDR3. This chain's CDR3 is CASSWDSPLDQPQHF. CDR3 nucleotide sequence: TGTGCCAGTAGTTGGGACAGTCCTCTAGATCAGCCCCAGCATTTT.

This chain connects TRBV5-1 to TRBJ2-1; D may be TRBD2 (5 bases). CDR1 is SGHRS and CDR2 is YFSETQ in the germline V gene. V lost 7 bases to trimming and J lost 0 bases, with 8 bases between them. This CDR3 comprises 13 residues. CDR3: CASRGISYNEQFF. For the CDR3, the DNA is TGCGCCAGCCGGGGAATCTCCTACAATGAGCAGTTCTTC.

The rearrangement joins TRBV15 to TRBJ2-1; TRBD2 matches at 7 bases. The CDR3 runs to 13 residues. Germline V gives CDR1 LNHNV, CDR2 YYDKDF (reference sequence). V dropped 4 bases and J dropped 8; count of bases not matched to a gene: 5. CDR3 amino acids: CATSTGTIDEQFF. The CDR3 coding sequence is TGTGCCACCAGCACCGGGACTATCGATGAGCAGTTCTTC.

This clone was observed at least ten times. The chain recombines TRBV4-2 with TRBJ2-5, with 7 positions matching TRBD2. Germline CDR1 is LGHNA and CDR2 is YNFKEQ. The CDR3 is 15 amino acids. Trimming at V came to 5 bases and at J to 5 bases, leaving 11 bases not matched to a gene. The CDR3 here is CASSLGTSAMETQYF. CDR3 coding DNA: TGTGCCAGCAGCTTAGGAACTAGCGCAATGGAGACCCAGTACTTC.

In its sample, this clone was seen once. V and J are TRBV29-1 and TRBJ1-1, with D possibly being TRBD1 (5 bases). The germline CDR1 and CDR2 sequences are SQVTM and ANQGSEA. The CDR3 is 12 residues long. Trimming took 6 bases from V and 6 from J, leaving 14 bases between them. The CDR3 region has the DNA TGCAGCGTCCCAAGGAAGGGGCCTGAAGCTTTCTTT. Translation gives CSVPRKGPEAFF. Supplemented by reference TRBV29-1 and TRBJ1-1, the full variable domain reads SAVISQKPSRDICQRGTSLTIQCQVDSQVTMMFWYRQQPGQSLTLIATANQGSEATYESGFVIDKFPISRPNLTFSTLTVSNMSPEDSSIYLCSVPRKGPEAFFGQGTRLTVV.

This clone was counted only a few times. The chain combines TRBV13 with TRBJ1-2; 8 nucleotides align to TRBD1. Germline CDR1 is PRHDT and CDR2 is FYEKMQ (reference sequence). The CDR3 length is 15 residues. The V segment lost 5 bases and the J segment 2 bases; nucleotides outside the gene matches: 7. The CDR3 DNA sequence: TGTGCCAGCAGCACGCGGACAGGGCCGAACTATGGCTACACCTTC. Protein sequence: CASSTRTGPNYGYTF.

V gene TRBV4-1 combines with J gene TRBJ2-3; TRBD2 matches at 9 bases. V was pared by 1 base and J by 1 base, with 3 bases of the junction left unmatched. The CDR3 has 16 residues. CDR1 and CDR2 (germline): MGHRA, YSYEKL. The CDR3 protein is CASSQGQRGGTDTQYF. The CDR3 nucleotides are TGCGCCAGCAGCCAAGGTCAGCGGGGGGGCACAGATACGCAGTATTTT.

The chain links TRBV20-1 to TRBJ1-1, with TRBD1 matching 7 bases. Germline V gene data show CDR1 as DFQATT and CDR2 as SNEGSKA (reference sequence). CDR3 length: 11 amino acids. V gave up 7 bases and J gave up 5 bases; unmatched junction bases: 4. This chain's CDR3 is CSVDRDTEAFF. The CDR3 bases are TGCAGTGTCGACAGGGATACTGAAGCTTTCTTT.

This CDR3 is CASKGGNQPQHF. The CDR3 DNA follows: TGTGCCAGCAAGGGCGGCAATCAGCCCCAGCATTTT. This chain uses TRBV2 with TRBJ1-5; unclear D gene. The ends were cut back, 7 bases at V and 2 bases at J, with 6 bases in the middle. Germline V gene sequence: CDR1 SNHLY, CDR2 FYNNEI. CDR3 length equals 12 residues.

This chain connects TRBV13 to TRBJ2-1; a possible D gene is TRBD2 (5 bases). Germline assignment: CDR1 PRHDT and CDR2 FYEKMQ (reference sequence). The CDR3 is made up of 14 amino acids. V was trimmed by 0 bases and J by 8 bases, leaving 11 bases between them. The CDR3 is CASSLGLGSDEQFF. The CDR3 DNA sequence: TGTGCCAGCAGCTTAGGCTTGGGGAGCGATGAGCAGTTCTTC.

With regard to this clone: Other DNA sequences in the sample encode the same CDR3. The rearrangement joins TRBV7-9 to TRBJ2-5; no clear D. This CDR3 has 13 residues. CDR1 and CDR2 from the germline V gene are SEHNR and FQNEAQ (reference sequence). V lost 5 bases and J 5 bases, leaving 12 bases between the germline ends. The CDR3 region is CASSPPSGETQYF. As DNA, the CDR3 is TGTGCCAGCAGCCCCCCCTCCGGGGAGACCCAGTACTTC. Full variable domain (outside the CDR3, taken from reference TRBV7-9 and TRBJ2-5): DTGVSQNPRHKITKRGQNVTFRCDPISEHNRLYWYRQTLGQGPEFLTYFQNEAQLEKSRLLSDRFSAERPKGSFSTLEIQRTEQGDSAMYLCASSPPSGETQYFGPGTRLLVL.

This chain connects TRBV6-5 to TRBJ1-5, with D unclear. CDR3 length: 14 amino acids. V lost 6 bases and J lost 1, with 10 bases in between. CDR1 and CDR2 (germline): MNHEY, SVGAGI. The CDR3 DNA is TGTGCCAGCAGCCCTGACATGAGCAATCAGCCCCAGCATTTT. It yields the protein CASSPDMSNQPQHF.